The sequence of this T cell receptor beta chain was determined in a study of shared clonotypes between healthy human individuals. Study findings and constraints: The study found lower generation probabilities in non-shared clonotypes than in those shared by all four donors.

CDR3 length: 17 amino acids. Per the germline V gene, CDR1 is SGHAT and CDR2 is FQNNGV. After removal of 1 base from V and 0 bases from J, the junction contained 6 bases not matched to a gene. About 30,000 T cell genomes (roughly 0.2 ug DNA) went into each sorted-subset replicate. Profiling relied on immunoSEQ multiplex PCR, and the TCRdb table lists in-frame clones only, not all of them. The sample holds nearly 1,000,000 clones, about three quarters seen once. With regard to this clone: Its antigen is not identified.

This clonotype was sampled from a man aged 18 to 30 in good health. J is TRBJ2-1 and V is TRBV11-2; 7 nucleotides line up with TRBD1. The sample comprised memory CD4+ T cells sorted from blood. The subset: CD45RA-negative fraction. The CDR3 region has the DNA TGTGCCAGCAGCTTAGGGGTAACAGGGGACTCCTACAATGAGCAGTTCTTC. Translating it yields CASSLGVTGDSYNEQFF.